The subject of this entry is one T cell receptor beta chain. What it binds is unknown. PCR was run on genomic DNA. A primer set of 30 forward and 13 reverse primers amplified the CDR3. TCRdb redid the calling of the multiplex PCR reads with MiXCR, one entry per CDR3 protein. In the table there are 250,000 or so distinct CDR3 sequences, around 47% of which are singletons. The sample is drawn from a study of type 1 and type 2 diabetes patients. For the study at large: A total of around 18,000,000 paired-end reads came from the whole study. Study-wide points: Type 2 diabetes patients had few highly-expanded CD4+ clones, median one. Unmatched age and gender across groups might bias interpretation.

This CDR3 has 13 residues. V lost 2 bases and J lost 14, with 13 bases in between. Germline assignment: CDR1 MNHEY and CDR2 SVGAGI. This TCR derives from a man aged 18 to 30 with type 2 diabetes. Specimen: peripheral blood mononuclear cells (PBMCs). V is TRBV6-5 and J is TRBJ1-6; D gene unclear. The CDR3 DNA reads TGTGCCAGCAGTTACGCGCAGGCACAATCCCTCCACTTT. Its protein product is CASSYAQAQSLHF.